The clone carrying this T cell receptor beta chain is judged large. This specimen comes from a study of T and B cells in COVID-19 patients. V gave up 6 bases and J gave up 2 bases, with 17 bases separating them. This CDR3 has 15 amino acids. Germline assignment: CDR1 LNHDA and CDR2 SQIVND (reference sequence). Each TRB amplification used roughly 250-550 ng of genomic DNA from blood. Multiplex PCR with BIOMED2 TRB-A/B primer pools amplified TRB rearrangements. TCRdb analysed the multiplex PCR reads with MiXCR anew, one entry per CDR3 protein. The sample lists several hundred distinct CDR3 sequences, approximately 29% occurring once.

V and J are TRBV19 and TRBJ2-7; a possible D gene is TRBD2 (6 bases). The sequenced sample was blood. This clonotype was obtained from a human donor with active COVID-19. The donor label of this sample is uncertain. The CDR3 protein is CASSLTSSSTYEQYF. Written as DNA, the CDR3 is TGTGCCAGTAGCCTGACTAGTTCTTCAACCTACGAGCAGTACTTC.